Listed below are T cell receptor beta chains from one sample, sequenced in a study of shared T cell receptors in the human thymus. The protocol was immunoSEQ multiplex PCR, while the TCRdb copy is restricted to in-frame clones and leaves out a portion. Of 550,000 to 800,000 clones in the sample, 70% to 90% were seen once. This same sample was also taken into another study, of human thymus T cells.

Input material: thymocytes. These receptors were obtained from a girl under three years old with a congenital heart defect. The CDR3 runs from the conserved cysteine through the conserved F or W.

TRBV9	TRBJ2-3	CASSPPLFAGPTDTQYF
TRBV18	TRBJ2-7	CASSPSLAGGRHEQYF
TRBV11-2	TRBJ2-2	CASSPGQPNTGELFF
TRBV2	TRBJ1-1	CASSPTGKKRWTEAFF
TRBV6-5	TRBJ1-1	CASSFRPQGDTEAFF
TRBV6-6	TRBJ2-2	CASKRDWENNTGELFF
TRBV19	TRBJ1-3	CASSIGRGAKLSGNTIYF
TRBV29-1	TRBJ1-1	CSVEVGQLHTEAFF
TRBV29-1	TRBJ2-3	CSVDKDWDTDTQYF
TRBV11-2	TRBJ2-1	CASSSREGPNNEQFF
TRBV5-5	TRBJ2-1	CASSFRLRTGGAYNEQFF
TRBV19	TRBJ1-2	CASSIGASRIGGYTF